This entry lists 8 T cell receptor beta chains sequenced from one sample in a study of T cells in Graves' hyperthyroidism and ophthalmopathy (dated by TCRdb to about 2019). The library was built by means of multiplex PCR. The data were produced on an Illumina HiSeq 2000. Amplification of TCR beta CDR3 regions was carried out from RNA transcripts. The first round of RT-PCR for the TCR CDR3 was performed with the HTBI primer set and the Qiagen OneStep RT-PCR kit. The public reads were reprocessed in TCRdb via fastp at Q25 and MiXCR, keeping in-frame beta chains. Under each unique CDR3 protein, matching rows form one entry showing the most common genes and DNA. The sample table lists a few hundred thousand distinct CDR3 sequences, about 15% of them with a count of one. Jointly, the top ten make up approximately 30% of the sample. The sample was blood. The receptors originated from a woman in her 30s with Graves' hyperthyroidism.

V usage is TRBV6-2 or TRBV6-3 and J usage is TRBJ2-3, with TRBD2 as a possible D gene (7 bases). The CDR3 is 16 amino acids. Trimming pared 7 bases from V and 5 bases from J, leaving 22 bases between. Germline loops: CDR1 MNHEY, CDR2 SVGEGT. The CDR3 DNA reads as TGTGCCAGCATCCATAGGGGGGGGGCGCTGAAAGATACGCAGTATTTT. As protein: CASIHRGGALKDTQYF.

The chain uses TRBV19 and TRBJ1-6; no firm D call. The germline V gene has CDR1 LNHDA and CDR2 SQIVND (reference sequence). The CDR3 totals 13 residues. V was shortened by 7 bases and J by 6 bases, with 10 bases between the two germline ends. The CDR3 here is CASTGSFNSPLHF. The CDR3 DNA sequence: TGTGCCAGTACGGGCAGTTTTAATTCACCCCTCCACTTT.

This clonotype has a count of ten or more. The rearrangement links TRBV24-1 to TRBJ2-1; TRBD2 matches 16 bases. This CDR3 is 17 amino acids long. Germline CDR1 reads KGHDR; CDR2 reads SFDVKD. V trimming: 7 bases; J trimming: 5 bases; junction bases outside the gene matches: 7. The CDR3, as DNA: TGTGCCACCAGGGGGACTAGCGGGAGGGCAAAGGACAATGAGCAGTTCTTC. Encoded protein: CATRGTSGRAKDNEQFF.

The chain recombines TRBV3-1 with TRBJ2-1, with no clear D. Germline loops: CDR1 LGHDT, CDR2 YNNKEL (reference sequence). Trimming cost V 0 bases and J 1 base, with 13 bases left between them. The CDR3 spans 17 residues. The chain's CDR3 is CASSQDDGGFSYNEQFF. The CDR3 region has the DNA TGTGCCAGCAGCCAAGATGACGGCGGTTTTTCCTACAATGAGCAGTTCTTC.

This clonotype was recorded a few times. The chain employs TRBV5-1 and TRBJ2-7; TRBD2 might be the D (5 bases). This CDR3 has 17 residues. The V end lost 0 bases, the J end lost 9 bases, and 25 bases lay between the germline ends. Germline V gene sequence: CDR1 SGHRS, CDR2 YFSETQ. The DNA for the CDR3 is TGCGCCAGCAGCTTGGCCGGGGAGTTTATTCCCACGAACGCGCAGTACTTC. This encodes CASSLAGEFIPTNAQYF.

This clonotype was detected many times. The V gene is TRBV3-1, the J gene TRBJ1-3; D may be TRBD1 (5 bases). The CDR3 extends over 15 amino acids. With 0 bases removed from V and 4 bases from J, the gap between germline ends came to 10 bases. Germline V CDR1 and CDR2: LGHDT, YNNKEL (reference sequence). CDR3 nucleotides: TGTGCCAGCAGCCAAGATTGGGGCAGAGGAAACACCATATATTTT. Translated, it gives CASSQDWGRGNTIYF. Together with reference TRBV3-1 and TRBJ1-3, the CDR3 gives the full variable domain: DTAVSQTPKYLVTQMGNDKSIKCEQNLGHDTMYWYKQDSKKFLKIMFSYNNKELIINETVPNRFSPKSPDKAHLNLHINSLELGDSAVYFCASSQDWGRGNTIYFGEGSWLTVV.

This clonotype appeared a few times. The chain recombines TRBV7-2 with TRBJ1-1; no reliable D call. The V end was cut by 5 bases, the J end by 4 bases, with 14 bases between. CDR3 length: 14 amino acids. From germline, CDR1 is SGHTA and CDR2 FQGNSA. CDR3 sequence: CASSPIGEGTEAFF. The CDR3 DNA reads TGTGCCAGCAGCCCCATCGGAGAAGGCACTGAAGCTTTCTTT.

This clonotype was counted at least ten times. J is TRBJ1-5 and V is TRBV28; D is uncertain. Per germline, CDR1 MDHEN and CDR2 SYDVKM. This CDR3 has 14 residues. Trimming took off 3 bases at V and 5 bases at J, with 11 bases between the two ends. CDR3 DNA sequence: TGTGCCAGCAGTTTTGAAGGGCGTCATCAGCCCCAGCATTTT. It yields the protein CASSFEGRHQPQHF.